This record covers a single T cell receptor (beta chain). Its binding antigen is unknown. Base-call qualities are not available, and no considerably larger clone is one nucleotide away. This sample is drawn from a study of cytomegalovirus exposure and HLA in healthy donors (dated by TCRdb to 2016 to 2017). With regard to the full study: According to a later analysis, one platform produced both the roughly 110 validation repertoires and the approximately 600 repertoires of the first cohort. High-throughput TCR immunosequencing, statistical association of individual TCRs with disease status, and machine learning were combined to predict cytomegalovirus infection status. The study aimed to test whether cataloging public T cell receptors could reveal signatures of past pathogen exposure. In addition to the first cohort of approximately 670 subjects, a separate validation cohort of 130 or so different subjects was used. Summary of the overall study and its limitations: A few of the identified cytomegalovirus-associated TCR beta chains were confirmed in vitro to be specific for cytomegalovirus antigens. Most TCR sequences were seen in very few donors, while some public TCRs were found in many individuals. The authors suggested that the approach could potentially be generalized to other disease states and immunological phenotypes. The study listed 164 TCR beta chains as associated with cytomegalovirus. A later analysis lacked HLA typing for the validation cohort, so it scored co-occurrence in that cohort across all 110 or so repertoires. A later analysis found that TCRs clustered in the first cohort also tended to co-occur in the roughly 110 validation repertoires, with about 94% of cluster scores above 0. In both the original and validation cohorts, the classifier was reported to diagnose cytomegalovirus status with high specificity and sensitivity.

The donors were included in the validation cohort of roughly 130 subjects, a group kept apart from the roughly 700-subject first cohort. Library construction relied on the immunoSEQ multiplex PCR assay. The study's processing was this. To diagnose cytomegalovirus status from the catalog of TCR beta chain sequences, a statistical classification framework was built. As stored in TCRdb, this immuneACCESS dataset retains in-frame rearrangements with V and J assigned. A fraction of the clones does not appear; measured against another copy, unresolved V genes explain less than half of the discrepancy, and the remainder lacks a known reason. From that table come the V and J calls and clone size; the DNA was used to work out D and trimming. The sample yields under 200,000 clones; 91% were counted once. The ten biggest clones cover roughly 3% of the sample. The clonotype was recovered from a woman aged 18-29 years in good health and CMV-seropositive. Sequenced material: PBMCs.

CDR3 reads: CASSDGDSPGLKHNEQFF. The DNA is as follows: TGTGCCAGCAGCGACGGGGATTCTCCGGGACTAAAACACAATGAGCAGTTCTTC. The chain was built from TRBV9 and TRBJ2-1, and 7 junctional nucleotides match TRBD2. The CDR3 measures 18 amino acids from cysteine to phenylalanine. The DNA shown is the 54-base CDR3, in frame from base 1. The germline V gene yields SGDLS for CDR1 and YYNGEE for CDR2. The V end gives up 3 bases and the J end 5 bases, leaving 17 bases in the junction not matched to a gene.